This T cell receptor (beta chain) was recovered during a study of blood T cell repertoires in COVID-19 (dated by TCRdb to 2019 to 2021). At the level of the whole study: Samples from collaborators originated in the United States, Italy and Spain and spanned both the acute and convalescent phases of COVID-19. A freely available public database, intended as a resource for researchers studying the immune response to SARS-CoV-2, is where the repertoires were released. The material from the prospective study consisted of cDNA or gDNA derived from T cells, B-cell-depleted T cells, or PBMCs. Subjects who had been exposed to COVID-19, were actively infected with it, or had recovered from it provided the deeply sampled blood TCRbeta repertoires that made up the dataset. Samples were obtained from the ongoing ImmuneRACE study (first 160 participants) and from 1,254 subjects provided by 6 global collaborators. Where HLA class I and class II types were available, the types were taken from metadata supplied by the sample provider, not from assay-based typing. The sample metadata nearly always contained a de-identified subject ID, COVID-19 status, age in years and sex. The paper's findings and limits, for the study overall: The quantity of clinical and demographic metadata differed by source and by participant and was supplied without curation.

In the case of this clone: Its target antigen remains unknown. No quality values exist for individual bases; no much larger clone is one base distant.

Measured from the cysteine to the phenylalanine, the CDR3 is 15 residues long. CDR3 DNA is the only sequence kept; it has 45 bases, read in frame from the first base. At the junction V is shortened by 1 base and J by 2 bases, with 8 bases in between. The germline V gene yields LGHNA for CDR1 and YNFKEQ for CDR2. Whole blood was collected in K2EDTA tubes by collaborating institutions according to the institutions' own protocols. Collaborator samples were shipped for TCRbeta analysis as frozen whole blood, isolated PBMCs, or DNA extracted from either sample type. The immunoSEQ Assay, a bias-controlled multiplex PCR, was used to amplify TCRbeta CDR3 regions from genomic DNA. The original pipeline was this. Within the assay, amplification of reference gene primers was used to estimate how many nucleated cells each sample contained. Sequence reads were collapsed and filtered to measure the absolute abundance of every unique TCRbeta CDR3 rearrangement. For each sample, productive Simpson clonality was calculated as the square root of Simpson's diversity index across productive rearrangements. Entries here come from immuneACCESS through TCRdb and include only in-frame sequences with V and J called. Some clones fail to appear in such tables; in the studies checked, an unresolved V gene covers under half of the shortfall, and the cause of the remainder is unknown. Clonal size and the V and J genes are those of that table, whereas D and trimming came from the DNA. This sample lists about 61,000 clones; 88% were detected once. Together, the top ten hold about a fifth of the sample.

The source of this sequence is a woman aged 45 to 65 with active or convalescent COVID-19. Sequenced sample: peripheral blood. The rearrangement joined TRBV4-2 to TRBJ1-4; there is no confident call for the D gene. The CDR3 protein: CASSQAGTTNEKLFF. Read as DNA, the sequence is TGTGCCAGCAGCCAAGCGGGAACGACTAATGAAAAACTGTTTTTT.